Reported below is one T cell receptor (beta chain). Its specificity is not known. The sample comes from a study of lymphopenia after photon versus proton radiotherapy. Assay: immunoSEQ multiplex PCR; the TCRdb copy retains only in-frame clones and omits some. The repertoire holds about 160,000 clones, with approximately 90% as singletons. Trimming removed 6 bases from V and 7 bases from J, with 9 bases in between. Germline values: CDR1 LNHDA, CDR2 SQIVND (reference sequence). The CDR3 extends over 12 amino acids. Study results and limitations: Authors raise, but do not show, better survival with proton therapy.

The genes are TRBV19 and TRBJ2-2; no definite D call. Sample: peripheral blood, taken from a patient treated with photon-based radiotherapy. This TCR was recovered from a man aged 45-65 years with gastric cancer. The CDR3 DNA sequence: TGTGCCAGTAGGCTTGCCCACGGGGAGCTGTTTTTT. Translated: CASRLAHGELFF.